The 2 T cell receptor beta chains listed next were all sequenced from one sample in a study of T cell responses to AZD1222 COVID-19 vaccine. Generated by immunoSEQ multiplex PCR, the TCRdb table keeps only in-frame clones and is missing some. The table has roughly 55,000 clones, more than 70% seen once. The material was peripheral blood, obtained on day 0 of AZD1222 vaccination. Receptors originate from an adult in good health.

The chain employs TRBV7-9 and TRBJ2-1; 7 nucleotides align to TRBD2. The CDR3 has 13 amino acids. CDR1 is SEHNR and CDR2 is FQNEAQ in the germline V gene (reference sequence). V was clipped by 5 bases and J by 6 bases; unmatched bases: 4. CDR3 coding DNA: TGTGCCAGCAGCGGACTAGTTTTCAATGAGCAGTTCTTC. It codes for CASSGLVFNEQFF.

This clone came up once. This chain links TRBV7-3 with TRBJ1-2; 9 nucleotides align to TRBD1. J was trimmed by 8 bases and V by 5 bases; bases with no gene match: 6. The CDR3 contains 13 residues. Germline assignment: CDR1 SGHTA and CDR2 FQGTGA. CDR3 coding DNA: TGTGCCAGCAGCGGCGACAGGGGGATCGGCTACACCTTC. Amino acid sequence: CASSGDRGIGYTF.